The entry below describes one T cell receptor (beta chain). This entry comes from a study of blood T cell repertoires in COVID-19. Study at large: Whether acute or convalescent, the COVID-19 samples came from the United States, Italy and Spain.

The CDR3 is 15 amino acids. Trimming left V 0 bases short and J 6 bases short, with 15 bases between. CDR1 is MNHEY and CDR2 is SVGEGT in the germline V gene. Assay: immunoSEQ multiplex PCR; the TCRdb copy retains only in-frame clones and omits some. The data hold around 77,000 clones, with more than 75% observed a single time. The TCR comes from an elderly woman with active or convalescent COVID-19. Sequenced input: peripheral blood. The chain combines TRBV6-2 or TRBV6-3 with TRBJ2-7; D uncertain. The CDR3 nucleotides read TGTGCCAGCAGTTACTCGAAAGTTACAGTGGGCGAGCAGTACTTC. Its translation: CASSYSKVTVGEQYF.